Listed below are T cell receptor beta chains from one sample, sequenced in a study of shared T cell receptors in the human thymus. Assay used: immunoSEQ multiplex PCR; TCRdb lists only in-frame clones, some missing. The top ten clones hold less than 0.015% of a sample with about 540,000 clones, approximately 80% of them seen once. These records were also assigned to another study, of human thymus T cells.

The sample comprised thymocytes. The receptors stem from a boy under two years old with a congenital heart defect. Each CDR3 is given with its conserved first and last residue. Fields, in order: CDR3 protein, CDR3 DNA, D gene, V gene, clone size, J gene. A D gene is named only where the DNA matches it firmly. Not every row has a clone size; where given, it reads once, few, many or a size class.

cdr3_aa: CASIYTGTGNTGELFF; cdr3_nt: TGTGCCAGCATCTACACCGGGACAGGGAACACCGGGGAGCTGTTTTTT; d_call: TRBD1; v_call: TRBV7-9; clone_size: -; j_call: TRBJ2-2
cdr3_aa: CASNQKWGDEQYF; cdr3_nt: TGTGCCAGCAACCAGAAATGGGGCGACGAGCAGTACTTC; d_call: -; v_call: TRBV4-2; clone_size: -; j_call: TRBJ2-7
cdr3_aa: CASSQGGGPGVNEQFF; cdr3_nt: TGCGCCAGCAGCCAAGGCGGAGGCCCAGGAGTCAATGAGCAGTTCTTC; d_call: -; v_call: TRBV4-3; clone_size: few; j_call: TRBJ2-1
cdr3_aa: CASSLNSLNYGYTF; cdr3_nt: TGTGCCAGCAGCTTAAACAGTCTTAACTATGGCTACACCTTC; d_call: -; v_call: TRBV11-1; clone_size: once; j_call: TRBJ1-2
cdr3_aa: CASSQVGPGLAGFYSYEQYF; cdr3_nt: TGCGCCAGCAGCCAAGTCGGTCCGGGACTAGCGGGGTTCTACTCCTACGAGCAGTACTTC; d_call: TRBD2; v_call: TRBV4-3; clone_size: -; j_call: TRBJ2-7
cdr3_aa: CASSRRTATNEKLFF; cdr3_nt: TGTGCCAGCAGCCGGAGGACTGCAACTAATGAAAAACTGTTTTTT; d_call: -; v_call: TRBV28; clone_size: -; j_call: TRBJ1-4
cdr3_aa: CAWSATGKGDNQPQHF; cdr3_nt: TGTGCCTGGAGTGCGACAGGGAAGGGGGACAATCAGCCCCAGCATTTT; d_call: TRBD1; v_call: TRBV30; clone_size: -; j_call: TRBJ1-5
cdr3_aa: CATSKTGPQDTIYF; cdr3_nt: TGTGCCACCAGCAAGACAGGTCCTCAGGACACCATATATTTT; d_call: -; v_call: TRBV15; clone_size: once; j_call: TRBJ1-3
cdr3_aa: CATGAGGADTQYF; cdr3_nt: TGTGCCACTGGGGCGGGGGGCGCAGATACGCAGTATTTT; d_call: TRBD2; v_call: TRBV6-1; clone_size: -; j_call: TRBJ2-3
cdr3_aa: CASSFLGVGETQYF; cdr3_nt: TGTGCCAGCAGTTTTCTAGGGGTTGGGGAGACCCAGTACTTC; d_call: -; v_call: TRBV28; clone_size: -; j_call: TRBJ2-5
cdr3_aa: CARSPGTGNNSPLHF; cdr3_nt: TGTGCCAGGTCCCCCGGGACAGGGAATAATTCACCCCTCCACTTT; d_call: TRBD1; v_call: TRBV2; clone_size: -; j_call: TRBJ1-6
cdr3_aa: CAKSGRAAEQYF; cdr3_nt: TGTGCGAAGAGCGGGAGGGCCGCGGAGCAGTACTTC; d_call: TRBD2; v_call: TRBV7-6; clone_size: -; j_call: TRBJ2-7
cdr3_aa: CASSTGTSGRAGETQYF; cdr3_nt: TGTGCCAGTAGTACCGGGACTAGCGGGAGGGCCGGGGAGACCCAGTACTTC; d_call: TRBD2; v_call: TRBV19; clone_size: -; j_call: TRBJ2-5
cdr3_aa: CASSETGQKRSNQPQHF; cdr3_nt: TGTGCCAGCAGCGAGACAGGGCAAAAGAGAAGCAATCAGCCCCAGCATTTT; d_call: TRBD1; v_call: TRBV7-2; clone_size: -; j_call: TRBJ1-5
cdr3_aa: CASSHTLAGDTYNEQFF; cdr3_nt: TGTGCCAGCAGCCACACCTTAGCGGGGGACACCTACAATGAGCAGTTCTTC; d_call: TRBD2; v_call: TRBV7-2; clone_size: -; j_call: TRBJ2-1
cdr3_aa: CASSSGTGRRGNTIYF; cdr3_nt: TGTGCCAGCAGCTCGGGGACAGGGAGAAGAGGAAACACCATATATTTT; d_call: TRBD1; v_call: TRBV7-9; clone_size: -; j_call: TRBJ1-3
cdr3_aa: CAWSTGIETQYF; cdr3_nt: TGTGCCTGGAGTACGGGGATCGAGACCCAGTACTTC; d_call: -; v_call: TRBV30; clone_size: -; j_call: TRBJ2-5
cdr3_aa: CASSESGGAWSYNEQFF; cdr3_nt: TGTGCCAGCAGTGAATCCGGGGGGGCTTGGTCCTACAATGAGCAGTTCTTC; d_call: TRBD2; v_call: TRBV6-4; clone_size: -; j_call: TRBJ2-1
cdr3_aa: CASSFAGHVLNYGYTF; cdr3_nt: TGTGCCAGCAGCTTTGCTGGACACGTACTTAACTATGGCTACACCTTC; d_call: -; v_call: TRBV7-9; clone_size: -; j_call: TRBJ1-2
cdr3_aa: CASSQEWKEGPWGYEQYF; cdr3_nt: TGCGCCAGCAGCCAAGAATGGAAGGAGGGGCCCTGGGGGTACGAGCAGTACTTC; d_call: -; v_call: TRBV4-3; clone_size: -; j_call: TRBJ2-7
cdr3_aa: CASSVGLAGRGELFF; cdr3_nt: TGTGCCAGCAGCGTAGGACTAGCGGGTCGCGGGGAGCTGTTTTTT; d_call: TRBD2; v_call: TRBV9; clone_size: -; j_call: TRBJ2-2
cdr3_aa: CASSLRGGDYEQYF; cdr3_nt: TGTGCCAGCAGCTTAAGGGGGGGAGACTACGAGCAGTACTTC; d_call: -; v_call: TRBV27; clone_size: -; j_call: TRBJ2-7
cdr3_aa: CASSIWDREPGELFF; cdr3_nt: TGTGCCAGTAGTATATGGGACAGGGAACCCGGGGAGCTGTTTTTT; d_call: TRBD1; v_call: TRBV19; clone_size: few; j_call: TRBJ2-2
cdr3_aa: CASSSHRGNEQFF; cdr3_nt: TGTGCCAGCAGTTCCCACAGGGGAAATGAGCAGTTCTTC; d_call: TRBD1; v_call: TRBV6-5; clone_size: -; j_call: TRBJ2-1
cdr3_aa: CASSLVREDNEQFF; cdr3_nt: TGTGCCAGCAGCTTAGTGCGGGAGGACAATGAGCAGTTCTTC; d_call: TRBD2; v_call: TRBV11-3; clone_size: -; j_call: TRBJ2-1
cdr3_aa: CASSFGSTDEQYF; cdr3_nt: TGTGCCAGCAGCTTTGGGAGTACAGACGAGCAGTACTTC; d_call: -; v_call: TRBV11-2; clone_size: once; j_call: TRBJ2-7
cdr3_aa: CASSLPSTGGVNEKLFF; cdr3_nt: TGTGCCAGCAGTTTGCCCTCGACAGGGGGTGTTAATGAAAAACTGTTTTTT; d_call: TRBD1; v_call: TRBV28; clone_size: -; j_call: TRBJ1-4
cdr3_aa: CASSETEGEAFF; cdr3_nt: TGTGCCAGCAGTGAAACAGAAGGTGAAGCTTTCTTT; d_call: -; v_call: TRBV25-1; clone_size: -; j_call: TRBJ1-1
cdr3_aa: CASSMGRVTGNTIYF; cdr3_nt: TGTGCCAGTAGTATGGGCAGGGTTACTGGAAACACCATATATTTT; d_call: -; v_call: TRBV19; clone_size: -; j_call: TRBJ1-3
cdr3_aa: CASSETGLAGNQETQYF; cdr3_nt: TGTGCCAGCAGTGAAACGGGACTAGCGGGAAACCAAGAGACCCAGTACTTC; d_call: TRBD2; v_call: TRBV6-1; clone_size: once; j_call: TRBJ2-5
cdr3_aa: CASSGRGMDRGLTEAFF; cdr3_nt: TGTGCCAGCAGCGGCCGCGGCATGGACAGGGGATTGACTGAAGCTTTCTTT; d_call: TRBD1; v_call: TRBV9; clone_size: -; j_call: TRBJ1-1
cdr3_aa: CASSAGSSKNHEQYF; cdr3_nt: TGTGCCAGCAGCGCCGGGTCCTCAAAAAACCACGAGCAGTACTTC; d_call: -; v_call: TRBV11-3; clone_size: few; j_call: TRBJ2-7
cdr3_aa: CASSRRIAGEWYEQYF; cdr3_nt: TGCGCCAGCAGCCGTCGGATAGCGGGGGAATGGTACGAGCAGTACTTC; d_call: TRBD2; v_call: TRBV4-1; clone_size: few; j_call: TRBJ2-7
cdr3_aa: CASSGRDRGTSGTHEQYF; cdr3_nt: TGTGCCAGCAGTGGCCGGGACAGGGGGACTAGCGGGACTCACGAGCAGTACTTC; d_call: TRBD2; v_call: TRBV27; clone_size: -; j_call: TRBJ2-7
cdr3_aa: CASSEAGGNTEAFF; cdr3_nt: TGTGCCAGCAGTGAAGCCGGGGGTAACACTGAAGCTTTCTTT; d_call: -; v_call: TRBV6-1; clone_size: -; j_call: TRBJ1-1
cdr3_aa: CASSQDRREGADTQYF; cdr3_nt: TGTGCCAGCAGCCAAGATAGGAGGGAGGGGGCAGATACGCAGTATTTT; d_call: -; v_call: TRBV4-2; clone_size: -; j_call: TRBJ2-3
cdr3_aa: CASSQEQGGADYGYTF; cdr3_nt: TGTGCCAGCAGCCAAGAGCAGGGGGGCGCTGACTATGGCTACACCTTC; d_call: TRBD1; v_call: TRBV14; clone_size: once; j_call: TRBJ1-2
cdr3_aa: CASTSSGRADPRSYNEQFF; cdr3_nt: TGTGCCAGCACCAGTAGCGGGAGAGCGGACCCGCGATCCTACAATGAGCAGTTCTTC; d_call: TRBD2; v_call: TRBV14; clone_size: -; j_call: TRBJ2-1
cdr3_aa: CASSLAVNQPQHF; cdr3_nt: TGTGCCAGCAGTTTAGCGGTCAATCAGCCCCAGCATTTT; d_call: -; v_call: TRBV27; clone_size: -; j_call: TRBJ1-5
cdr3_aa: CASRGKEGTDTQYF; cdr3_nt: TGTGCCAGCAGGGGGAAGGAGGGGACAGATACGCAGTATTTT; d_call: -; v_call: TRBV4-2; clone_size: -; j_call: TRBJ2-3
cdr3_aa: CASSLIRLGSTEAFF; cdr3_nt: TGTGCCAGCAGCTTAATCCGCCTCGGGAGCACTGAAGCTTTCTTT; d_call: -; v_call: TRBV11-1; clone_size: -; j_call: TRBJ1-1
cdr3_aa: CASSTGQLNYGYTF; cdr3_nt: TGTGCCAGCAGCACGGGACAGCTTAACTATGGCTACACCTTC; d_call: TRBD1; v_call: TRBV5-4; clone_size: -; j_call: TRBJ1-2
cdr3_aa: CASNDRGDSYNEQFF; cdr3_nt: TGTGCCAGCAACGACCGGGGTGACTCCTACAATGAGCAGTTCTTC; d_call: -; v_call: TRBV27; clone_size: -; j_call: TRBJ2-1
cdr3_aa: CASSERWGFQETQYF; cdr3_nt: TGTGCCAGCAGTGAACGGTGGGGCTTCCAAGAGACCCAGTACTTC; d_call: -; v_call: TRBV25-1; clone_size: -; j_call: TRBJ2-5
cdr3_aa: CASSPFGALGTEAFF; cdr3_nt: TGTGCCAGCAGCCCTTTTGGGGCGTTGGGTACTGAAGCTTTCTTT; d_call: -; v_call: TRBV7-4; clone_size: -; j_call: TRBJ1-1
cdr3_aa: CASSSRRGAGMDTQYF; cdr3_nt: TGTGCCAGCAGCTCCCGGAGGGGCGCCGGCATGGATACGCAGTATTTT; d_call: -; v_call: TRBV5-6; clone_size: -; j_call: TRBJ2-3
cdr3_aa: CASSGKHGGVKNIQYF; cdr3_nt: TGTGCCAGCAGCGGAAAACATGGAGGGGTCAAAAACATTCAGTACTTC; d_call: -; v_call: TRBV6-4; clone_size: -; j_call: TRBJ2-4
cdr3_aa: CAISEGQYTDTQYF; cdr3_nt: TGTGCCATCAGCGAGGGACAGTACACAGATACGCAGTATTTT; d_call: TRBD1; v_call: TRBV10-3; clone_size: -; j_call: TRBJ2-3
cdr3_aa: CASSLGARRPDTQYF; cdr3_nt: TGTGCCAGCAGCTTGGGTGCCAGGCGCCCGGATACGCAGTATTTT; d_call: -; v_call: TRBV5-4; clone_size: -; j_call: TRBJ2-3
cdr3_aa: CASSLLETQYF; cdr3_nt: TGTGCCAGCAGCTTACTGGAGACCCAGTACTTC; d_call: -; v_call: TRBV7-2; clone_size: -; j_call: TRBJ2-5
cdr3_aa: CASSIRWDRDEKLFF; cdr3_nt: TGTGCCAGTAGTATACGATGGGACAGGGATGAAAAACTGTTTTTT; d_call: TRBD1; v_call: TRBV19; clone_size: -; j_call: TRBJ1-4
cdr3_aa: CASSLSWRPRSNEQFF; cdr3_nt: TGTGCCAGCAGTTTATCCTGGCGGCCCCGATCCAATGAGCAGTTCTTC; d_call: -; v_call: TRBV27; clone_size: -; j_call: TRBJ2-1
cdr3_aa: CASSCRGNRVYEQYF; cdr3_nt: TGTGCCAGCAGCTGTCGGGGTAACAGAGTATACGAGCAGTACTTC; d_call: -; v_call: TRBV7-9; clone_size: -; j_call: TRBJ2-7